This T cell receptor beta chain appears in the sequencing data of a study of blood T cells in healthy people across ages. Trimming removed 7 bases from V and 4 bases from J, with 14 bases in between. The CDR3 extends over 15 amino acids. Germline V CDR1 and CDR2: SNHLY, FYNNEI. Then a second PCR, running about 6 to 12 cycles, was carried out with a sample-barcoded 5' primer and a J-beta primer mix. TCRdb called the 5' RACE reads again in MiXCR, with one record for every CDR3 protein. The sample lists some 760,000 distinct CDR3 sequences; just under 25% were seen once. This sample also belongs to another study, concerning T cells of mothers and their children.

The origin of this receptor is a boy between 10 and 17 years old in good health. Sequencing was carried out using blood. The chain links TRBV2 to TRBJ2-6; D may be TRBD2 (6 bases). CDR3 in DNA: TGTGCCAGCATCCTGGAGGGGACCGGGGCCAACGTCCTGACTTTC. The encoded protein is CASILEGTGANVLTF.